The sequence of this T cell receptor beta chain was determined in a study of PD-1 blockade in classical Hodgkin lymphoma. Described time point: cycle 4 day 1 (C4D1), after more than five weeks of nivolumab. Every patient was affected by relapse after autologous stem cell transplantation, while exposure to brentuximab vedotin was not uniform. Some clones are missing from TCRdb's copy, which holds only in-frame ones; the method was immunoSEQ multiplex PCR. This sample carries about 110,000 clones, around 90% of them seen once, and the ten largest clones take around 20%. This clone turned up a few times. The clonotype comes from a human donor with classical Hodgkin lymphoma. The specimen was peripheral blood mononuclear cells (PBMCs), collected before the fourth cycle of nivolumab.

As DNA, the CDR3 is TGCAGCGTTGTCGTGACGCTTTACACTGAAGCTTTCTTT. This gives the protein CSVVVTLYTEAFF. This rearrangement joins TRBV29-1 to TRBJ1-1, with unresolved D. CDR3 length: 13 residues. Trimming took 4 bases from V and 3 from J, leaving 12 bases between them. Germline lookup yields CDR1 SQVTM and CDR2 ANQGSEA.